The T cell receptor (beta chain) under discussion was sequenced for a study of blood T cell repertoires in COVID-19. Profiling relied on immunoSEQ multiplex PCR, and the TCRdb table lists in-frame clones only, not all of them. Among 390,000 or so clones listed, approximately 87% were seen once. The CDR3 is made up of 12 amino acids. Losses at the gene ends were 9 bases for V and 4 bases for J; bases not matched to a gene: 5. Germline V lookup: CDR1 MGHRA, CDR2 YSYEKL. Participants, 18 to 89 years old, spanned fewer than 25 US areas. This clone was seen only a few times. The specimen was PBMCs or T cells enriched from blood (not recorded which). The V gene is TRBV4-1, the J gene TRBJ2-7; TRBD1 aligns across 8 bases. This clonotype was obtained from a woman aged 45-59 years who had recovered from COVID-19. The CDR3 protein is CASGQGDYEQYF. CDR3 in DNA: TGCGCCAGTGGACAGGGAGATTACGAGCAGTACTTC.